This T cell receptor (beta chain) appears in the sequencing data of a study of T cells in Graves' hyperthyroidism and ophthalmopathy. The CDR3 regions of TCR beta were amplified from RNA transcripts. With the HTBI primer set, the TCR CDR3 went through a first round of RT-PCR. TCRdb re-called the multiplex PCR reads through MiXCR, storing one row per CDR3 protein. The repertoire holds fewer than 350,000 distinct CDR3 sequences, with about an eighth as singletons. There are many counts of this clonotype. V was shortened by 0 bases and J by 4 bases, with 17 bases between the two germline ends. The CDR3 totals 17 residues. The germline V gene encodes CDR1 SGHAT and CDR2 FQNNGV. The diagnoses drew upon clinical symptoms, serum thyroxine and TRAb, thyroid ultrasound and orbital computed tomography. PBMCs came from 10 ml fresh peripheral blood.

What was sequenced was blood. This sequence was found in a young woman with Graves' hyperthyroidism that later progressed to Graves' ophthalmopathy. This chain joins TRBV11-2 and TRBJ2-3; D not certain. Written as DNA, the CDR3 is TGTGCCAGCAGCTTAGAGACCCTCCCAGGCCCGGCAGATACGCAGTATTTT. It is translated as CASSLETLPGPADTQYF.